A single sample gave rise to the 22 T cell receptor beta chains below, sequenced in a study of T cells in Graves' hyperthyroidism and ophthalmopathy. Amplified TCR beta CDR3 regions came from RNA transcripts. First-round RT-PCR of the TCR CDR3 relied on the HTBI primer set. TCRdb used MiXCR to reprocess the multiplex PCR reads, holding one entry per CDR3 protein. The sample has 500,000 to 650,000 distinct CDR3 sequences; roughly 15% are singletons. Sequencing was performed on blood. The receptors shown here come from a woman in her forties or fifties with Graves' ophthalmopathy.

This clonotype was counted only a few times. The chain links TRBV27 to TRBJ1-6, with 8 bases identical to TRBD1. The trim removed 7 bases at V and 5 bases at J, leaving 10 bases unmatched. In germline, CDR1 is MNHEY, CDR2 SMNVEV (reference sequence). This CDR3 has 16 amino acids. The CDR3 spells CASKLRPQGDNSPLHF. CDR3 DNA sequence: TGTGCCAGCAAGCTTAGACCACAGGGGGATAATTCACCCCTCCACTTT.

This clonotype appeared a few times. The CDR3 spells CASSHGGAQHF. The CDR3 DNA sequence: TGTGCCAGCAGCCACGGGGGGGCCCAGCATTTT. This chain joins TRBV6-2 or TRBV6-3 and TRBJ1-5; TRBD1 might be the D (5 bases). CDR1 is MNHEY and CDR2 is SVGEGT in the germline V gene. V was pared by 6 bases and J by 11 bases, with 11 bases between. This CDR3 spans 11 amino acids.

This clonotype was picked up many times. V gene TRBV6-1 combines with J gene TRBJ2-7; D might be TRBD2 (6 bases). The CDR3 loop spans 15 amino acids. Germline-derived CDR1 and CDR2 are MNHNS and SASEGT. V was cut by 4 bases and J by 1 base, with 14 bases left in between. Here the CDR3 DNA reads TGTGCCAGCAGTGTTCCCGGGACTCTGTCCTACGAGCAGTACTTC. It encodes CASSVPGTLSYEQYF.

This clonotype was observed many times. This rearrangement joins TRBV18 to TRBJ2-7, with 15 bases fitting TRBD2. CDR3 length: 18 amino acids. CDR1 and CDR2 (germline): KGHSH, LQKENI. The V segment lost 3 bases and the J segment 5 bases; nucleotides outside the gene matches: 11. The DNA of the CDR3 is TGTGCCAGCTCACCCTCCGGGACTAGCGGGAGGTTAGACGACGAGCAGTACTTC. Protein sequence: CASSPSGTSGRLDDEQYF.

This clonotype appeared a few times. V is TRBV5-1 and J is TRBJ2-7; tentative D call: TRBD2 (6 bases). The CDR3 is made up of 14 amino acids. Trimming removed 0 bases at V and 2 bases at J, with 9 bases between. Germline CDR1 is SGHRS and CDR2 is YFSETQ. The CDR3 DNA follows: TGCGCCAGCAGCTTGGATACTAGCACCTACGAGCAGTACTTC. Its translation is CASSLDTSTYEQYF.

Many counts were recorded for this clonotype. This chain uses TRBV30 with TRBJ2-1; D is tentatively TRBD1 or TRBD2 (5 bases each). The CDR3 has 13 residues. Trimming stripped 5 bases from V and 0 bases from J, with 8 bases between. Germline-derived CDR1 and CDR2 are GTSNPN and SVGIG (reference sequence). CDR3 DNA: TGTGCCTGGGCAGGGAGCTCCTACAATGAGCAGTTCTTC. Encoded protein: CAWAGSSYNEQFF.

This clonotype was seen only a few times. V is TRBV15 and J is TRBJ2-1; 10 bases are a match to TRBD2. Germline lookup yields CDR1 LNHNV and CDR2 YYDKDF (reference sequence). V lost 0 bases and J lost 7; bases outside the gene matches: 21. The CDR3 extends over 21 amino acids. As DNA, the CDR3 is TGTGCCACCAGCAGAGATCGAGGAGCGGGAGGGCCCAGGGGGAGAGAGAATGAGCAGTTCTTC. Residues: CATSRDRGAGGPRGRENEQFF.

V usage is TRBV7-2 and J usage is TRBJ2-2; D gene unclear. This CDR3 comprises 14 residues. Germline assignment: CDR1 SGHTA and CDR2 FQGNSA. V shed 3 bases and J shed 3 bases, with 8 bases lying between them. CDR3 DNA: TGTGCCAGCAGCTTTAAGGGATACACCGGGGAGCTGTTTTTT. Its protein is CASSFKGYTGELFF.

The rearrangement joins TRBV5-8 to TRBJ2-1, with 8 bases identical to TRBD1. Germline CDR1 SGHTS, CDR2 YDEGEE. V dropped 7 bases and J dropped 0; count of bases not matched to a gene: 9. The CDR3 covers 16 residues. The CDR3 reads CASGSITGGSYNEQFF. The CDR3 DNA follows: TGTGCCAGCGGGTCCATAACAGGGGGCTCCTACAATGAGCAGTTCTTC.

This clonotype was counted at least ten times. J is TRBJ2-2 and V is TRBV11-2, with 7 bases that match TRBD1. The CDR3 sequence is 18 residues long. Looked up from germline, CDR1 is SGHAT and CDR2 is FQNNGV. The J segment lost 0 bases and the V segment lost 4 bases, leaving 11 bases of the junction unmatched. The CDR3 bases are TGTGCCAGCAGCTCATACAGGGGATTAACACCGAACACCGGGGAGCTGTTTTTT. It translates to CASSSYRGLTPNTGELFF.

There are many counts of this clonotype. The chain carries TRBV28 and TRBJ1-2; 7 positions agree with TRBD1. The CDR3 consists of 16 residues. The V segment lost 1 base and the J segment 2 bases; nucleotides outside the gene matches: 7. CDR1 is MDHEN, CDR2 SYDVKM, per germline. The CDR3 reads CASSLSRTGKNYGYTF. The CDR3 DNA follows: TGTGCCAGCAGTTTATCCCGGACAGGAAAAAACTATGGCTACACCTTC.

Many counts were recorded for this clonotype. The genes are TRBV6-2 or TRBV6-3 and TRBJ2-1, with 10 bases lining up with TRBD2. CDR1 and CDR2 (germline): MNHEY, SVGEGT. This CDR3 comprises 16 residues. V was clipped by 2 bases and J by 4 bases; unmatched bases: 5. CDR3: CASSYPTSGLYNEQFF. Here the CDR3 DNA reads TGTGCCAGCAGTTACCCGACTAGCGGGTTATACAATGAGCAGTTCTTC.

This clonotype was detected only a few times. One base away lies a much larger clone, so this may be a sequencing read error. V usage is TRBV9 and J usage is TRBJ1-3; 9 bases align to TRBD1. This CDR3 contains 15 residues. CDR1 is SGDLS and CDR2 is YYNGEE in the germline V gene. V was pared by 5 bases and J by 0 bases, with 3 bases of the junction left unmatched. CDR3: CASSDRGFSGNTIYF. CDR3 coding DNA: TGTGCCAGCAGTGACAGGGGGTTCTCTGGAAACACCATATATTTT. The variable domain in full, completed from reference TRBV9 and TRBJ1-3, reads DSGVTQTPKHLITATGQRVTLRCSPRSGDLSVYWYQQSLDQGLQFLIQYYNGEERAKGNILERFSAQQFPDLHSELNLSSLELGDSALYFCASSDRGFSGNTIYFGEGSWLTVV.

Ten or more counts support this clonotype. This chain joins TRBV12-5 and TRBJ1-2; possible D gene TRBD1, 5 bases. This CDR3 is built from 18 residues. The V gene lost 1 base and the J gene lost 3 bases, with 21 bases spanning the gap. Germline values: CDR1 LGHNT, CDR2 FRNRAP. CDR3 DNA: TGTGCTAGTGGTTTGGGCCCTCTTCGGGCAGGGTTCTACTATGGCTACACCTTC. Translated: CASGLGPLRAGFYYGYTF. The full variable domain, completed using reference TRBV12-5 and TRBJ1-2, is DARVTQTPRHKVTEMGQEVTMRCQPILGHNTVFWYRQTMMQGLELLAYFRNRAPLDDSGMPKDRFSAEMPDATLATLKIQPSEPRDSAVYFCASGLGPLRAGFYYGYTFGSGTRLTVV.

This clonotype was observed at least ten times. V gene TRBV28 combines with J gene TRBJ1-3; D gene ambiguous. This CDR3 comprises 14 residues. Germline CDR1 reads MDHEN; CDR2 reads SYDVKM. V was shortened by 5 bases and J by 2 bases, with 10 bases between the two germline ends. Here the CDR3 DNA reads TGTGCCAGCAGTAGAGGGAGGACTGGAAACACCATATATTTT. This translates into CASSRGRTGNTIYF.

This clonotype was counted only a few times. The chain employs TRBV7-2 and TRBJ2-6; D call uncertain. Germline CDR1 reads SGHTA; CDR2 reads FQGNSA. The CDR3 runs 17 residues. Trimming shortened V by 3 bases and J by 2 bases, and 14 bases separated the two germline ends. In DNA, the CDR3 is TGTGCCAGCAGCTTGAATGTCGATTTCGCTGGGGCCAACGTCCTGACTTTC. Residues: CASSLNVDFAGANVLTF. Filled out from reference TRBV7-2 and TRBJ2-6, the complete variable domain reads GAGVSQSPSNKVTEKGKDVELRCDPISGHTALYWYRQSLGQGLEFLIYFQGNSAPDKSGLPSDRFSAERTGGSVSTLTIQRTQQEDSAVYLCASSLNVDFAGANVLTFGAGSRLTVL.

There are a few counts of this clonotype. The V and J genes are TRBV19 and TRBJ1-5; perhaps TRBD1 as D (6 bases). Germline CDR1 LNHDA, CDR2 SQIVND (reference sequence). V was cut by 6 bases and J by 0 bases, with 27 bases left in between. There are 20 residues in the CDR3. CDR3 loop: CASRPDSPSQNRFSNQPQHF. In nucleotides, the CDR3 is TGTGCCAGTAGACCGGACAGTCCAAGCCAGAACCGTTTTAGCAATCAGCCCCAGCATTTT.

The J gene is TRBJ1-4, the V gene TRBV10-3; D remains ambiguous. The V gene's germline CDR1 is ENHRY and CDR2 SYGVKD. V lost 0 bases and J lost 7, with 15 bases in between. This CDR3 is 16 amino acids long. CDR3 bases: TGTGCCATCAGTGAGTCGATTTCACGTCGGGGTGAAAAACTGTTTTTT. It yields the protein CAISESISRRGEKLFF.

This clonotype was recorded many times. For the CDR3, the DNA is TGTGCCAGCAGCAATAGTGGCCAGAACACTGAAGCTTTCTTT. It specifies CASSNSGQNTEAFF. This chain connects TRBV7-2 to TRBJ1-1; D is uncertain. Germline CDR1 SGHTA, CDR2 FQGNSA. The CDR3 length is 14 residues. Trimming cost V 5 bases and J 1 base, with 11 bases left between them.

The chain recombines TRBV7-9 with TRBJ2-2; the match to TRBD2 covers 10 bases. Germline values: CDR1 SEHNR, CDR2 FQNEAQ (reference sequence). V lost 5 bases and J lost 1; bases outside the gene matches: 7. The CDR3 runs 17 residues. In DNA form, the CDR3 reads TGTGCCAGCAGCCGACAAACTAGCGGGGTGAACACCGGGGAGCTGTTTTTT. Residues: CASSRQTSGVNTGELFF.

This clonotype has ten or more counts. The CDR3 DNA sequence: TGTGCCAGCAGTTTGGACAGTCCTTCTGGAAACACCATATATTTT. Encoded protein: CASSLDSPSGNTIYF. This chain joins TRBV6-2 or TRBV6-3 and TRBJ1-3; possibly TRBD1 for D (6 bases). In germline, CDR1 is MNHEY, CDR2 SVGEGT. The CDR3 runs 15 residues. V was shortened by 4 bases and J by 1 base, with 11 bases between the two germline ends.

This clonotype was observed at least ten times. The V and J genes are TRBV12-3 or TRBV12-4 and TRBJ1-1; 8 bases fit TRBD1. Trimming at V came to 6 bases and at J to 6 bases, leaving 12 bases not matched to a gene. The CDR3 is made up of 15 amino acids. In nucleotides, the CDR3 is TGTGCCAGCAGCGCACATCAGGGGGCCATCCCTGAAGCTTTCTTT. Its translation is CASSAHQGAIPEAFF.